These 32 T cell receptor beta chains share one sample of origin, sequenced in a study of control samples from healthy donors and cancer patients. Sequencing was performed with immunoSEQ multiplex PCR; in TCRdb, only in-frame clones are kept and a portion is missing. Of 150,000 to 200,000 clones in the sample, roughly 91% are singletons; the top ten hold about 1.6%. What was sequenced was blood. The receptors here all came from a woman aged 30 to 39 in good health.

The chain links TRBV5-4 to TRBJ2-3; 7 nucleotides align to TRBD2. The CDR3 sequence is 15 residues long. Germline loops: CDR1 SGHNT, CDR2 YYREEE (reference sequence). V was clipped by 0 bases and J by 2 bases; unmatched bases: 3. The CDR3 is CASSLGLAATDTQYF. Here the CDR3 DNA reads TGTGCCAGCAGCTTGGGTCTAGCGGCCACAGATACGCAGTATTTT. Combining the CDR3 with reference TRBV5-4 and TRBJ2-3 gives the whole variable domain ETGVTQSPTHLIKTRGQQVTLRCSSQSGHNTVSWYQQALGQGPQFIFQYYREEENGRGNFPPRFSGLQFPNYSSELNVNALELDDSALYLCASSLGLAATDTQYFGPGTRLTVL.

This sequence joins TRBV18 and TRBJ2-7; no clear D gene. CDR1 and CDR2 (germline): KGHSH, LQKENI. The CDR3 is 13 residues long. The germline V and J ends were trimmed by 2 bases and 6 bases, with 11 bases remaining between them. The chain's CDR3 is CASSPEWNREQYF. CDR3 bases: TGTGCCAGCTCACCAGAGTGGAACCGCGAGCAGTACTTC. Combining the CDR3 with reference TRBV18 and TRBJ2-7 gives the whole variable domain NAGVMQNPRHLVRRRGQEARLRCSPMKGHSHVYWYRQLPEEGLKFMVYLQKENIIDESGMPKERFSAEFPKEGPSILRIQQVVRGDSAAYFCASSPEWNREQYFGPGTRLTVT.

The chain joins TRBV6-5 to TRBJ2-4; TRBD1 matches at 8 bases. Germline lookup yields CDR1 MNHEY and CDR2 SVGAGI. The CDR3 sequence is 15 residues long. Trimming removed 0 bases from V and 4 bases from J; junction bases left unmatched: 2. CDR3 sequence (DNA): TGTGCCAGCAGTTACTCGTGGGACAGGAAAAACATTCAGTACTTC. Amino acids: CASSYSWDRKNIQYF.

The chain carries TRBV18 and TRBJ1-4; D ambiguous. V shed 3 bases and J shed 4 bases, with 12 bases lying between them. Germline V gives CDR1 KGHSH, CDR2 LQKENI. The CDR3 spans 15 residues. The CDR3 reads CASSPVGWSNEKLFF. DNA for the CDR3: TGTGCCAGCTCACCGGTAGGGTGGAGTAATGAAAAACTGTTTTTT.

This chain connects TRBV5-1 to TRBJ2-1; either TRBD1 or TRBD2 may fit D (5 bases each). This CDR3 has 13 residues. V shed 0 bases and J shed 8 bases, with 9 bases lying between them. Germline CDR1 SGHRS, CDR2 YFSETQ. The CDR3 nucleotides read TGCGCCAGCAGCTTGGGGGGGTTCGATGAGCAGTTCTTC. Residues: CASSLGGFDEQFF. Complete variable domain (other parts from reference TRBV5-1 and TRBJ2-1): KAGVTQTPRYLIKTRGQQVTLSCSPISGHRSVSWYQQTPGQGLQFLFEYFSETQRNKGNFPGRFSGRQFSNSRSEMNVSTLELGDSALYLCASSLGGFDEQFFGPGTRLTVL.

This clone showed up just a few times. The chain uses TRBV15 and TRBJ2-7; 14 nucleotides align to TRBD2. The germline V gene has CDR1 LNHNV and CDR2 YYDKDF (reference sequence). Trimming removed 5 bases from V and 6 bases from J; junction bases left unmatched: 6. CDR3 length: 15 residues. CDR3 sequence: CATSEGLAGGSEQYF. The CDR3 DNA reads TGTGCCACCAGCGAAGGACTAGCGGGAGGATCCGAGCAGTACTTC.

This rearrangement joins TRBV28 to TRBJ2-1; perhaps TRBD2 as D (7 bases). Germline lookup yields CDR1 MDHEN and CDR2 SYDVKM. With 3 bases removed from V and 9 bases from J, the gap between germline ends came to 15 bases. CDR3 size: 14 residues. In nucleotides, the CDR3 is TGTGCCAGCAGTTTGAACTGGAGGGGGGGTGAGCAGTTCTTC. This sequence encodes CASSLNWRGGEQFF.

This rearrangement joins TRBV11-1 to TRBJ2-3; possible D gene TRBD2, 6 bases. This CDR3 is built from 15 residues. Trimming removed 3 bases from V and 6 bases from J, with 16 bases in between. Germline-derived CDR1 and CDR2 are SGHAT and FQDESV (reference sequence). Here the CDR3 reads CASSFLKNLADTQYF. In DNA form, the CDR3 reads TGTGCCAGCAGCTTCCTCAAGAACCTAGCGGATACGCAGTATTTT.

V usage is TRBV6-2 or TRBV6-3 and J usage is TRBJ2-3, with D possibly matching TRBD2 (5 bases). Germline V gene lookup returns CDR1 MNHEY and CDR2 SVGEGT. The V end was cut by 5 bases, the J end by 0 bases, with 12 bases between. There are 15 residues in the CDR3. The CDR3: CASSDPGGSTDTQYF. The CDR3 coding sequence is TGTGCCAGCAGTGATCCGGGCGGGAGCACAGATACGCAGTATTTT.

The chain couples TRBV4-2 to TRBJ2-1; a weak D match, TRBD2 (6 bases). Per germline, CDR1 LGHNA and CDR2 YNFKEQ. The CDR3 is made up of 16 amino acids. Deletions cut 1 base from V and 1 base from J, with 11 bases between. CDR3 coding DNA: TGTGCCAGCAGCCAAGTCGGAGGGCCGTCCTACAATGAGCAGTTCTTC. It is translated as CASSQVGGPSYNEQFF.

V gene TRBV21-1 combines with J gene TRBJ2-7; TRBD1 is the table's D call and was not checked against the DNA. TRBV21-1 corresponds to a pseudogene. The CDR3 spans 15 residues. The DNA of the CDR3 is TGTGCCAGCAGCAAAGGTGGGACAGGGCGCTACGAGCAGTACTTC. As protein: CASSKGGTGRYEQYF.

The CDR3 protein is CASSPPMTETQYF. The CDR3 nucleotides read TGTGCCAGCTCACCACCAATGACAGAGACCCAGTACTTC. V and J are TRBV18 and TRBJ2-5, with D hard to call. The CDR3 spans 13 residues. The V end lost 0 bases, the J end lost 4 bases, and 6 bases lay between the germline ends. CDR1 is KGHSH and CDR2 is LQKENI in the germline V gene. Combining the CDR3 with reference TRBV18 and TRBJ2-5 gives the whole variable domain NAGVMQNPRHLVRRRGQEARLRCSPMKGHSHVYWYRQLPEEGLKFMVYLQKENIIDESGMPKERFSAEFPKEGPSILRIQQVVRGDSAAYFCASSPPMTETQYFGPGTRLLVL.

The rearrangement uses TRBV6-5 and TRBJ1-5; D uncertain. In germline, CDR1 is MNHEY, CDR2 SVGAGI. V gave up 6 bases and J gave up 3 bases, with 9 bases separating them. This CDR3 has 13 amino acids. This CDR3 reads CASSGQDNQPQHF. In DNA, the CDR3 is TGTGCCAGCAGCGGGCAGGACAATCAGCCCCAGCATTTT.

The chain uses TRBV10-2 and TRBJ1-4; D unresolved. V lost 8 bases to trimming and J lost 0 bases, with 19 bases between them. The CDR3 is 17 amino acids. Germline CDR1 and CDR2: WSHSY and SAAADI. In DNA, the CDR3 is TGCGCCAGCGGAGGAGGACGGCCCTTTGCAACTAATGAAAAACTGTTTTTT. It codes for CASGGGRPFATNEKLFF.

The rearrangement joins TRBV24-1 to TRBJ2-3; D is perhaps TRBD2 (6 bases). Trimming removed 9 bases at V and 2 bases at J, with 11 bases between. Germline CDR1 reads KGHDR; CDR2 reads SFDVKD. The CDR3 consists of 13 residues. The CDR3 nucleotides read TGTGCCACCGGAGGAGGGGCCACAGATACGCAGTATTTT. It is translated as CATGGGATDTQYF.

The V gene is TRBV4-1, the J gene TRBJ1-5; TRBD1 might be the D (6 bases). CDR3 length equals 15 residues. CDR1 and CDR2 (germline): MGHRA, YSYEKL. V lost 1 base, J lost 3 bases, and 10 bases lay in between. CDR3: CASSQVQGPNQPQHF. CDR3 coding DNA: TGCGCCAGCAGCCAAGTACAGGGTCCCAATCAGCCCCAGCATTTT.

The table lists this clone with a few counts. Other DNA sequences in this sample translate to the same CDR3. The chain couples TRBV11-2 to TRBJ2-2; either TRBD1 or TRBD2 may fit D (7 bases each). This CDR3 has 13 amino acids. CDR1 is SGHAT and CDR2 is FQNNGV in the germline V gene. Deletions cut 5 bases from V and 6 bases from J, with 10 bases between. The CDR3 nucleotides are TGTGCCAGCAGCCAGGGGGGGTCCGGGGAGCTGTTTTTT. Amino acid sequence: CASSQGGSGELFF.

The V gene is TRBV6-5, the J gene TRBJ1-4; no clear D gene. V lost 2 bases and J 7 bases, leaving 14 bases between the germline ends. Germline-derived CDR1 and CDR2 are MNHEY and SVGAGI. There are 15 residues in the CDR3. CDR3 DNA sequence: TGTGCCAGCAGTTACACCTTCAGGTTAGGTGAAAAACTGTTTTTT. It specifies CASSYTFRLGEKLFF.

The chain joins TRBV6-5 to TRBJ1-1; the match to TRBD1 covers 10 bases. The ends lost 5 bases at V and 6 bases at J; junction bases unmatched: 6. The CDR3 sequence is 14 residues long. Germline V gene data show CDR1 as MNHEY and CDR2 as SVGAGI. The CDR3 spells CASSTRDRGPEAFF. CDR3 DNA: TGTGCCAGCAGTACCCGGGACAGGGGACCTGAAGCTTTCTTT.

This clone has only one observation. The chain links TRBV20-1 to TRBJ2-3; possibly TRBD2 for D (6 bases). The V end lost 3 bases, the J end lost 11 bases, and 9 bases lay between the germline ends. CDR3 length: 10 amino acids. Germline V gene sequence: CDR1 DFQATT, CDR2 SNEGSKA (reference sequence). DNA for the CDR3: TGCAGTGCTAGCCGGGACTTGCAGTATTTT. Its translation is CSASRDLQYF.

This sequence joins TRBV4-1 and TRBJ2-3; TRBD2 aligns across 13 bases. This CDR3 is built from 15 residues. V gave up 4 bases and J gave up 3 bases; unmatched junction bases: 1. Germline CDR1 is MGHRA and CDR2 is YSYEKL. The CDR3 coding sequence is TGCGCCAGCAGCCGGGGACTAGCGGGAACAGATACGCAGTATTTT. It is translated as CASSRGLAGTDTQYF.

Concerning this clone: This CDR3 is also generated by other DNA sequences in the sample. This sequence joins TRBV24-1 and TRBJ2-7; D is uncertain. CDR1 is KGHDR, CDR2 SFDVKD, per germline. V lost 3 bases and J lost 4, with 3 bases in between. The CDR3 totals 11 residues. The CDR3 loop reads CATSDGYEQYF. CDR3 in DNA: TGTGCCACCAGTGATGGGTACGAGCAGTACTTC.

The chain recombines TRBV20-1 with TRBJ2-2, with 10 bases matching TRBD2. The germline gives CDR1 DFQATT, CDR2 SNEGSKA (reference sequence). Trimming cost V 3 bases and J 7 bases; bases outside gene matches: 8. The CDR3 is made up of 15 amino acids. The CDR3 is CSASGLAGVGGELFF. DNA for the CDR3: TGCAGTGCTAGTGGTCTAGCGGGAGTAGGCGGGGAGCTGTTTTTT.

The rearrangement joins TRBV7-6 to TRBJ2-1; no definite D call. The germline CDR1 and CDR2 sequences are SGHVS and FNYEAQ. CDR3 length: 15 residues. V was shortened by 1 base and J by 5 bases, with 12 bases between the two germline ends. The CDR3 spells CASSLEVGINNEQFF. The CDR3 nucleotides are TGTGCCAGCAGCTTAGAGGTGGGAATCAACAATGAGCAGTTCTTC.

To note about this clone: Other DNA sequences in the same sample also yield this CDR3. The chain carries TRBV11-1 and TRBJ1-2; the D is unclear. Germline CDR1 SGHAT, CDR2 FQDESV (reference sequence). The CDR3 runs to 13 residues. V lost 3 bases, J lost 2 bases, and 7 bases lay in between. The CDR3 DNA sequence: TGTGCCAGCAGCTTGGTCCGGAACTATGGCTACACCTTC. Its protein product is CASSLVRNYGYTF.

This chain uses TRBV6-6 with TRBJ1-2; weak D call: TRBD1 (6 bases). This CDR3 comprises 15 residues. Germline CDR1 reads MNHNY; CDR2 reads SVGAGI (reference sequence). V lost 2 bases and J lost 0, with 10 bases in between. The CDR3 coding sequence is TGTGCCAGCAGTTACGGGGACATTACTAACTATGGCTACACCTTC. Translated, it gives CASSYGDITNYGYTF.

The chain joins TRBV19 to TRBJ2-7; weak D call: TRBD1 (6 bases). Trimming took 5 bases from V and 3 from J, leaving 11 bases between them. The CDR3 contains 13 residues. Germline-derived CDR1 and CDR2 are LNHDA and SQIVND (reference sequence). The CDR3 protein is CASSPGQNYEQYF. The DNA for the CDR3 is TGTGCCAGTAGTCCAGGACAGAACTACGAGCAGTACTTC.

This rearrangement joins TRBV28 to TRBJ2-7; D is unresolved. The CDR3 is 12 residues long. V was pared by 2 bases and J by 3 bases, with 5 bases between. Germline V gene sequence: CDR1 MDHEN, CDR2 SYDVKM. CDR3: CASSLQVYEQYF. Here the CDR3 DNA reads TGTGCCAGCAGTTTACAGGTCTACGAGCAGTACTTC.

This rearrangement joins TRBV29-1 to TRBJ1-2; TRBD1 matches 8 bases. J gave up 8 bases and V 3 bases, and 5 bases lay outside the gene matches. The V gene's germline CDR1 is SQVTM and CDR2 ANQGSEA. This CDR3 spans 12 amino acids. CDR3 sequence (DNA): TGCAGCGTTGACAGGGGGCCGGGAGGCTACACCTTC. This gives the protein CSVDRGPGGYTF.

J is TRBJ1-1 and V is TRBV18, with TRBD1 identical over 9 bases. This CDR3 is built from 14 residues. Germline V gene data show CDR1 as KGHSH and CDR2 as LQKENI. Trimming took 6 bases from V and 4 from J; bases not matched to a gene: 6. The CDR3 DNA sequence: TGTGCCAGCTCTCGACAGGGGGAGAGCACTGAAGCTTTCTTT. Protein: CASSRQGESTEAFF.

CDR3 coding DNA: TGTGCCTGGAGACAGGGGGGAGGCACAGATACGCAGTATTTT. This codes for CAWRQGGGTDTQYF. The rearrangement joins TRBV30 to TRBJ2-3; TRBD1 matches 8 bases. From germline, CDR1 is GTSNPN and CDR2 SVGIG (reference sequence). The J segment lost 1 base and the V segment lost 3 bases, leaving 3 bases of the junction unmatched. The CDR3 consists of 14 residues.

As concerns this clone: The sample has other DNA sequences that encode this CDR3 too. The rearrangement uses TRBV12-3 or TRBV12-4 and TRBJ1-5; D is uncertain. This CDR3 has 13 residues. Trimming took off 3 bases at V and 2 bases at J, with 5 bases between the two ends. The CDR3 nucleotides read TGTGCCAGCAGTTTCGGGGGCAATCAGCCCCAGCATTTT. Translating it yields CASSFGGNQPQHF.